Described below is a single T cell receptor beta chain sequence and its context. This record belongs to a study of blood T cell repertoires in COVID-19. Across the study: The analysed material was cDNA or gDNA that came from T cells, B-cell-depleted T cells, or PBMCs.

In the authors' workflow: It was from reference gene primer amplification that nucleated cell counts were estimated. TCRdb's copy holds only in-frame clones and misses some; the assay was immunoSEQ multiplex PCR. The V and J calls and the clone size are those of that table, but D and trimming were determined from the DNA. Of about 46,000 clones in the sample, approximately 85% are singletons; the top ten hold more than 15%. Looked up from germline, CDR1 is MGHRA and CDR2 is YSYEKL. V lost 1 base to trimming and J lost 1 base, with 13 bases between them. CDR3 length: 16 amino acids. The rearrangement uses TRBV4-1 and TRBJ1-2; perhaps TRBD1 as D (6 bases). Sequencing was carried out using peripheral blood. This receptor was identified in a human donor in a cohort sampled during active COVID-19. The donor label of this sample is uncertain. The CDR3 bases are TGCGCCAGCAGCCAAGTACAGGGAGTGGGTAACTATGGCTACACCTTC. Translating it yields CASSQVQGVGNYGYTF.